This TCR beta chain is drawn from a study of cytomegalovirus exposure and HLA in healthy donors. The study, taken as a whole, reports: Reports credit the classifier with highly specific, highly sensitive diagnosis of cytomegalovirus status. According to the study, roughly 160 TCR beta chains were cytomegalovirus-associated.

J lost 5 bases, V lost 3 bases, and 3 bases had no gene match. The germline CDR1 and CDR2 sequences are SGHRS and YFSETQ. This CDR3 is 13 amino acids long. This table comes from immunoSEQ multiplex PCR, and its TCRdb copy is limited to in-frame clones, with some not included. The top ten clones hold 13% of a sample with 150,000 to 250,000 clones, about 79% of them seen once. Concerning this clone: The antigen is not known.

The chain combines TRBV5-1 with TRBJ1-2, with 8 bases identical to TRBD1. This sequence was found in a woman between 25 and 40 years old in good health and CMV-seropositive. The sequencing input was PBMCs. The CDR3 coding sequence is TGCGCCAGCAGCTCGCAGGGGGCGTATGGCTACACCTTC. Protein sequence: CASSSQGAYGYTF.